These 9 T cell receptor beta chains were sequenced from one sample in a study of PD-1 and CTLA-4 blockade in melanoma. The method was immunoSEQ multiplex PCR; TCRdb's version includes in-frame clones alone and lacks a portion of them. The profile covers some 21,000 clones, with approximately 90% appearing a single time and 7.8% taken by the ten largest. The sample in question was CD8+ T cells from peripheral blood, obtained before anti-PD-1 treatment. The receptors come from a human donor with melanoma.

The chain is built from TRBV10-1 and TRBJ2-5, with D uncertain. Trimming left V 5 bases short and J 1 base short, with 8 bases between. The CDR3 contains 13 residues. Germline V gene lookup returns CDR1 WNHNN and CDR2 SYGVQD (reference sequence). The CDR3 coding sequence is TGCGCCAGCAGTTCTGACACCCAAGAGACCCAGTACTTC. Protein product: CASSSDTQETQYF.

This clone was observed once. The chain links TRBV28 to TRBJ2-7; TRBD1 matches 7 bases. V lost 3 bases, J lost 6 bases, and 11 bases stayed unmatched. The CDR3 is 15 amino acids. Germline V gene sequence: CDR1 MDHEN, CDR2 SYDVKM. CDR3 region: CASSFQPGGLGEQYF. The CDR3 DNA reads TGTGCCAGCAGTTTCCAGCCAGGGGGATTGGGCGAGCAGTACTTC. Variable domain in full (rest from reference TRBV28 and TRBJ2-7): DVKVTQSSRYLVKRTGEKVFLECVQDMDHENMFWYRQDPGLGLRLIYFSYDVKMKEKGDIPEGYSVSREKKERFSLILESASTNQTSMYLCASSFQPGGLGEQYFGPGTRLTVT.

In its sample, this clone was seen once. The chain recombines TRBV7-9 with TRBJ2-5; no reliable D call. V lost 6 bases and J 2 bases, leaving 7 bases between the germline ends. The CDR3 totals 12 residues. Germline V gene lookup returns CDR1 SEHNR and CDR2 FQNEAQ (reference sequence). The CDR3 sequence is CASRGYQETQYF. The DNA of the CDR3 is TGTGCCAGCAGGGGGTATCAAGAGACCCAGTACTTC.

The CDR3 spells CATSRPGTGHNTEAFF. In DNA, the CDR3 is TGTGCCACCAGCAGACCCGGGACAGGTCATAACACTGAAGCTTTCTTT. This chain uses TRBV15 with TRBJ1-1, with 8 nucleotides matching TRBD1. V lost 2 bases and J lost 2; bases outside the gene matches: 7. Germline V gene lookup returns CDR1 LNHNV and CDR2 YYDKDF (reference sequence). This CDR3 region has 16 residues.

The V gene is TRBV7-9, the J gene TRBJ1-2; TRBD1 matches at 7 bases. The CDR3 runs 13 residues. The ends lost 7 bases at V and 7 bases at J; junction bases unmatched: 9. Germline lookup yields CDR1 SEHNR and CDR2 FQNEAQ (reference sequence). The CDR3 DNA reads TGTGCCAGCACCCCAGGGGGAACGGCTGGCTACACCTTC. Translated, it gives CASTPGGTAGYTF.

The V and J genes are TRBV28 and TRBJ1-1; tentatively, D is TRBD1 (5 bases). Germline loops: CDR1 MDHEN, CDR2 SYDVKM. The V and J ends lost 3 bases and 5 bases respectively, with 13 bases between them. The CDR3 totals 14 residues. In nucleotides, the CDR3 is TGTGCCAGCAGTTTGGGCAGGGTGATAACTGAAGCTTTCTTT. Amino acid sequence: CASSLGRVITEAFF.

The chain links TRBV10-1 to TRBJ2-3; maybe TRBD2 (7 bases). V was trimmed by 2 bases and J by 6 bases, leaving 12 bases between them. Per germline, CDR1 WNHNN and CDR2 SYGVQD (reference sequence). The CDR3 covers 14 residues. CDR3 DNA sequence: TGCGCCAGCAGTGAGGGAGGGGGGGCGGATACGCAGTATTTT. It yields the protein CASSEGGGADTQYF.

This chain joins TRBV12-3 or TRBV12-4 and TRBJ2-7; 10 bases are shared with TRBD1. With 6 bases clipped from V and 4 bases from J, the junction kept 3 bases outside the gene matches. The CDR3 spans 13 residues. CDR3 in DNA: TGTGCCAGCAGGGGGACAGGGGCATACGAGCAGTACTTC. Protein product: CASRGTGAYEQYF.

The genes are TRBV3-1 (or the pseudogene TRBV3-2) and TRBJ1-5, with D tentatively TRBD1 (5 bases). Germline lookup yields CDR1 LGHDT and CDR2 YNNKEL (reference sequence). The V gene lost 4 bases and the J gene lost 2 bases, with 18 bases spanning the gap. The CDR3 spans 17 residues. CDR3 coding DNA: TGTGCCAGCAGCCTAAGGGTTGCAGGGCCCGGCAATCAGCCCCAGCATTTT. It is translated as CASSLRVAGPGNQPQHF.